This is a list of T cell receptor beta chains from one sample in a study of response to subunit inactivated influenza vaccine. A single record per CDR3 protein comes from TCRdb applying MiXCR to the RT-PCR reads. This table holds hundreds of thousands of distinct CDR3 sequences, around 14% found once. This sample comprised PBMCs from blood, obtained about 12 days after vaccination. Receptors originate from a man over 45 who received an inactivated influenza vaccine. Both conserved end residues are part of each CDR3. A D gene is named only where the DNA matches it firmly. Clone size appears in some rows only: once, few, many, or a class for an expanded clone.

TRBV11-2	14	TRBJ2-7	-	few	TGTGCCAGCAGCTTAGATTGGGGTCCCTACGAGCAGTACTTC	CASSLDWGPYEQYF
TRBV20-1	12	TRBJ1-2	-	-	TGCAGTGCCAGCCTGGACTCCAATGGCTACACCTTC	CSASLDSNGYTF
TRBV12-3/TRBV12-4	15	TRBJ2-1	-	few	TGTGCCAGCAGTTTAGGGGGCGGATACTACAATGAGCAGTTCTTC	CASSLGGGYYNEQFF
TRBV2	14	TRBJ1-1	-	many	TGTGCCAGCAGTGAAGGGCAGGGTATCACTGAAGCTTTCTTT	CASSEGQGITEAFF
TRBV29-1	13	TRBJ2-3	TRBD1	many	TGCAGCGTGGACAGGCGTAGCACAGATACGCAGTATTTT	CSVDRRSTDTQYF
TRBV7-9	15	TRBJ2-5	TRBD2	-	TGTGCCAGCAGCTTAGAACTAGCGGGAGTAGAGACCCAGTACTTC	CASSLELAGVETQYF
TRBV6-2/TRBV6-3	14	TRBJ2-1	-	-	TGTGCCAGCAGTTGGGGGGACACACGCAATGAGCAGTTCTTC	CASSWGDTRNEQFF
TRBV7-9	11	TRBJ2-1	-	many	TGTGCCAGCAGCCAAAACAATGAGCAGTTCTTC	CASSQNNEQFF
TRBV28	17	TRBJ1-2	-	-	TGTGCCAGCAGTAAGACCGGGACATGGGTCTCGACCGACGGCTACACCTTC	CASSKTGTWVSTDGYTF
TRBV12-5	14	TRBJ2-7	-	-	TGTGCTAGTGGTCGGGCAACAGGCTTCTACGAGCAGTACTTC	CASGRATGFYEQYF
TRBV28	17	TRBJ2-6	TRBD1	-	TGTGCCAGCAGGCCGGGACAGGGGGCGCCTGGGGCCAACGTCCTGACTTTC	CASRPGQGAPGANVLTF
TRBV2	15	TRBJ1-4	-	-	TGTGCCAGCAGTTTACCGGGAACCGGGACTGAAAAACTGTTTTTT	CASSLPGTGTEKLFF
TRBV28	14	TRBJ2-1	-	many	TGTGCCAGCAGTTTAATGGAGGGGGTCAATGAGCAGTTCTTC	CASSLMEGVNEQFF
TRBV7-2	16	TRBJ2-3	-	few	TGTGCCAGCAGCTTAAGGGGGGGCAGTAGCACAGATACGCAGTATTTT	CASSLRGGSSTDTQYF
TRBV10-3	14	TRBJ1-2	TRBD1	few	TGTGCCATCAGGAGGACAGGGGCCAACGATGGCTACACCTTC	CAIRRTGANDGYTF
TRBV20-1	15	TRBJ2-1	-	-	TGCAGTGCTAGACCCCAGGGGAGGTTCTACAATGAGCAGTTCTTC	CSARPQGRFYNEQFF